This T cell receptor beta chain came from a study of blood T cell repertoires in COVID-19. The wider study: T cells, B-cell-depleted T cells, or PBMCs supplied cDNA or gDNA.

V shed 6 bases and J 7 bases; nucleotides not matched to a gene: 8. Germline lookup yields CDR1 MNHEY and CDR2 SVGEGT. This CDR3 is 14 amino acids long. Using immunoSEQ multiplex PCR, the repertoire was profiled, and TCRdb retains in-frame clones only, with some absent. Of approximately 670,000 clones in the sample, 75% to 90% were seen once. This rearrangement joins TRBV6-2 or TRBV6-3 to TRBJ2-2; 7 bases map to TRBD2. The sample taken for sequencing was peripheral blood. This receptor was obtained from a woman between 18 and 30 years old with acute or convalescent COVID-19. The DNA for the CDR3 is TGTGCCAGCAGCCAGGCGGGGGAGAGCGGGGAGCTGTTTTTT. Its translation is CASSQAGESGELFF.